What follows are 8 T cell receptor beta chains derived from one specimen sequenced in a study of cytomegalovirus exposure and HLA in healthy donors. Measured with immunoSEQ multiplex PCR; TCRdb has only the in-frame clones, and not every one. Here the sample spans hundreds of thousands of clones, about nine tenths being singletons. The sample taken for sequencing was PBMCs. The receptors were sampled from a woman between 18 and 30 years old in good health and CMV-seronegative.

This clone was seen only once. The CDR3 here is CASSPRRTGELFF. The CDR3 DNA reads as TGTGCCAGCAGCCCGCGAAGAACCGGGGAGCTGTTTTTT. The chain recombines TRBV2 with TRBJ2-2, with unresolved D. Germline V gives CDR1 SNHLY, CDR2 FYNNEI. The CDR3 spans 13 residues. V was pared by 6 bases and J by 5 bases, with 10 bases between.

The chain recombines TRBV6-5 with TRBJ2-5; 9 bases map to TRBD2. This CDR3 is built from 14 residues. Germline trimming cut 8 bases from V and 6 bases from J; bases unmatched to any gene: 10. Germline CDR1 is MNHEY and CDR2 is SVGAGI. The CDR3 DNA reads as TGTGCCAGCTCGGTGCGGGGGGGCGCTCAGACCCAGTACTTC. Translating gives CASSVRGGAQTQYF.

This clone turned up a few times. This chain uses TRBV15 with TRBJ2-5, with D maybe TRBD2 (6 bases). There are 14 residues in the CDR3. Germline CDR1 and CDR2: LNHNV and YYDKDF (reference sequence). Trimming took 1 base from V and 2 from J, leaving 8 bases between them. CDR3 coding DNA: TGTGCCACCAGCAGAGCCGCGGGGCAAGAGACCCAGTACTTC. Protein: CATSRAAGQETQYF. The complete variable domain, with remaining parts taken from reference TRBV15 and TRBJ2-5, reads DAMVIQNPRYQVTQFGKPVTLSCSQTLNHNVMYWYQQKSSQAPKLLFHYYDKDFNNEADTPDNFQSRRPNTSFCFLDIRSPGLGDTAMYLCATSRAAGQETQYFGPGTRLLVL.

V is TRBV6-5 and J is TRBJ2-1, with D unclear. CDR1 and CDR2 from the germline V gene are MNHEY and SVGAGI. Trimming left V 4 bases short and J 4 bases short, with 8 bases between. The CDR3 runs to 13 residues. This CDR3 is CASSLLKYNEQFF. The CDR3 DNA follows: TGTGCCAGCAGTTTATTAAAATACAATGAGCAGTTCTTC.

The chain is built from TRBV5-1 and TRBJ2-7, with 10 bases lining up with TRBD1. The germline gives CDR1 SGHRS, CDR2 YFSETQ. V gave up 2 bases and J gave up 1 base; unmatched junction bases: 9. The CDR3 length is 17 residues. The CDR3 region is CASSFNLPGQGSYEQYF. The CDR3 region has the DNA TGCGCCAGCAGCTTCAATTTACCGGGACAGGGGTCCTACGAGCAGTACTTC.

V and J are TRBV9 and TRBJ2-1; D might be TRBD1 (6 bases). Trimming took off 6 bases at V and 0 bases at J, with 10 bases between the two ends. The CDR3 extends over 14 amino acids. Germline values: CDR1 SGDLS, CDR2 YYNGEE. In DNA form, the CDR3 reads TGTGCCAGCAACCCACAGGGCTCCTACAATGAGCAGTTCTTC. This encodes CASNPQGSYNEQFF. The whole variable domain, filled in from reference TRBV9 and TRBJ2-1, reads DSGVTQTPKHLITATGQRVTLRCSPRSGDLSVYWYQQSLDQGLQFLIQYYNGEERAKGNILERFSAQQFPDLHSELNLSSLELGDSALYFCASNPQGSYNEQFFGPGTRLTVL.

V and J are TRBV27 and TRBJ2-2; the D gene is possibly TRBD2 (6 bases). V lost 5 bases to trimming and J lost 4 bases, with 8 bases between them. The CDR3 loop spans 13 amino acids. CDR1 MNHEY and CDR2 SMNVEV come from the germline V gene (reference sequence). The DNA for the CDR3 is TGTGCCAGCAGTGGGCGGGGCACCGGGGAGCTGTTTTTT. Its protein is CASSGRGTGELFF.

With respect to this clone: Other DNA sequences from this sample encode an identical CDR3 as well. The chain combines TRBV19 with TRBJ2-7; the match to TRBD1 covers 10 bases. There are 14 residues in the CDR3. After removal of 3 bases from V and 2 bases from J, the junction contained 1 base not matched to a gene. CDR1 and CDR2 (germline): LNHDA, SQIVND (reference sequence). This CDR3 reads CASSIGTGAYEQYF. For the CDR3, the DNA is TGTGCCAGTAGTATCGGGACAGGGGCCTACGAGCAGTACTTC.